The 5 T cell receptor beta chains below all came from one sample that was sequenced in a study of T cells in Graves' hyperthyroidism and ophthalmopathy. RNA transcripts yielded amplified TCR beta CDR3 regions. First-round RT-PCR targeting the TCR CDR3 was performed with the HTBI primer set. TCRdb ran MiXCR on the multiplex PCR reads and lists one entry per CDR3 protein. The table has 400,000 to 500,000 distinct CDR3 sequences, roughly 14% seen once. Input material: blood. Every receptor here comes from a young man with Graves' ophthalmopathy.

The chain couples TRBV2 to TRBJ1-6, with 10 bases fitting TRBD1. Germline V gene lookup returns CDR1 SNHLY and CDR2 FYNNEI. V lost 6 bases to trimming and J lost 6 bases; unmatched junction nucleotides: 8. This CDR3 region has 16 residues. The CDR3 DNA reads TGTGCCAGCAGGTCAATACGGACAGGGGGTAATTCACCCCTCCACTTT. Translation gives CASRSIRTGGNSPLHF.

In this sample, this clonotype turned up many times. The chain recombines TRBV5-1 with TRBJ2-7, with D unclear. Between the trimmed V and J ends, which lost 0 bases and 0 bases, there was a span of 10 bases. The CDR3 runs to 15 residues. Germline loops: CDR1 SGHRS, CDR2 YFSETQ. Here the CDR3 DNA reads TGCGCCAGCAGCTTGGATCCAGGCAGCTCCTACGAGCAGTACTTC. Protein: CASSLDPGSSYEQYF.

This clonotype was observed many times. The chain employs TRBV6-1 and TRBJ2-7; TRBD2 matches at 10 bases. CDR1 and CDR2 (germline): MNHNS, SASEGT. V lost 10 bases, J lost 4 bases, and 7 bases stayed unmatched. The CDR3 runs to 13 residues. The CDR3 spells CATEAGGRYEQYF. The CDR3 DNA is TGTGCCACCGAAGCGGGGGGGCGTTACGAGCAGTACTTC.

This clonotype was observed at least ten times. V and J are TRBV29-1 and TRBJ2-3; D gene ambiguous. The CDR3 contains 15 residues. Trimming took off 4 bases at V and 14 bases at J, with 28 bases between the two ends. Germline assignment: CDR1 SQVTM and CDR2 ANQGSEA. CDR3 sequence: CSVGIAKVWDKVWYF. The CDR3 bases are TGCAGCGTTGGAATAGCCAAAGTATGGGATAAGGTTTGGTATTTT.

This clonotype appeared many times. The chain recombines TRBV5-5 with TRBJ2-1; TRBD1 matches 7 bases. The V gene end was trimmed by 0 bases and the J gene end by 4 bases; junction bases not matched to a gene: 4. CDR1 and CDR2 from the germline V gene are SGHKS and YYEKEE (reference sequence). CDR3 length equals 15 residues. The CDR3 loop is CASSLEGGAYNEQFF. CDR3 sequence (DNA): TGTGCCAGCAGCTTGGAAGGGGGCGCGTACAATGAGCAGTTCTTC.